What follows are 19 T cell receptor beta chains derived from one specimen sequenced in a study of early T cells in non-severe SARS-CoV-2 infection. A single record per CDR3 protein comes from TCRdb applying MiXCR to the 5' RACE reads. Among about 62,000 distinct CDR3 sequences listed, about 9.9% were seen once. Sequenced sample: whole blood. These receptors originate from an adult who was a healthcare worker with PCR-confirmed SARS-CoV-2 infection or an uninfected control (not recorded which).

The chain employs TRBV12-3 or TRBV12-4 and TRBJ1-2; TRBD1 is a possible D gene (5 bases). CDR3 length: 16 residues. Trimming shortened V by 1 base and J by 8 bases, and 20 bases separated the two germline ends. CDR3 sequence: CASSLEGNLAGLGYTF. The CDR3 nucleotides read TGTGCCAGCAGTTTAGAGGGGAATTTGGCTGGTTTGGGCTACACCTTC.

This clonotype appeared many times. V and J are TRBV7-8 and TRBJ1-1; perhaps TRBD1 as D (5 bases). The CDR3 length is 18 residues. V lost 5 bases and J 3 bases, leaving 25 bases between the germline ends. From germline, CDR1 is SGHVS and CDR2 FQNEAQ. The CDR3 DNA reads TGTGCCAGCAGCGCAGGTCGGTGGGATTACTTGGGGGACACTGAAGCTTTCTTT. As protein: CASSAGRWDYLGDTEAFF.

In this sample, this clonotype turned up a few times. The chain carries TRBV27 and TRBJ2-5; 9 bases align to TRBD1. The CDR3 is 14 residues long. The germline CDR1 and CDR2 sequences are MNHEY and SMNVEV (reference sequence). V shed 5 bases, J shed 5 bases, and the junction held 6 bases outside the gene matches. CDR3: CASSPSGQGETQYF. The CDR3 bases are TGTGCCAGCAGTCCCTCCGGACAGGGGGAGACCCAGTACTTC.

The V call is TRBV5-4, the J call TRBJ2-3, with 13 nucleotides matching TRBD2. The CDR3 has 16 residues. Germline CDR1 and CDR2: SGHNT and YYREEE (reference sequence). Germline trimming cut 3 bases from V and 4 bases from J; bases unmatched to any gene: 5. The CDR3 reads CASSWTLAGGSDTQYF. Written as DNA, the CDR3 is TGTGCCAGCAGCTGGACACTAGCGGGGGGGTCAGATACGCAGTATTTT.

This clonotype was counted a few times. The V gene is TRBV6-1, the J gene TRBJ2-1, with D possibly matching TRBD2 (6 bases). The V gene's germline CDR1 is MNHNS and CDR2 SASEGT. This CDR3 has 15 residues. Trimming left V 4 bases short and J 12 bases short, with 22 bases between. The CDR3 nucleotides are TGTGCCAGCAGTGTCAGAAGTTCCGGGGAGGATCTGCAGTTCTTC. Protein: CASSVRSSGEDLQFF.

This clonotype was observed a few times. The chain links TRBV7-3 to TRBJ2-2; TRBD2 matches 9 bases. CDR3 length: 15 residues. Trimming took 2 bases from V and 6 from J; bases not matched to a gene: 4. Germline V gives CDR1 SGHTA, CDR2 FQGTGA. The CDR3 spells CASSLGGGAAGELFF. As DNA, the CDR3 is TGTGCCAGCAGCTTAGGCGGGGGGGCCGCCGGGGAGCTGTTTTTT.

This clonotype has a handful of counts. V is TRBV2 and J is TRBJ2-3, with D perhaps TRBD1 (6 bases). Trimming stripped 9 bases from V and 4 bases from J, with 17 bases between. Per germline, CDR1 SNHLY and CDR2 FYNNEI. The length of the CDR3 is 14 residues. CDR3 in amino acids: CARGRGSGPDTQYF. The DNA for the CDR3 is TGTGCCAGGGGCAGGGGCTCGGGGCCAGATACGCAGTATTTT.

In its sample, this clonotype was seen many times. The CDR3 coding sequence is TGTGCCAGCAGACACCCGACTACCCAAGAGACCCAGTACTTC. It is translated as CASRHPTTQETQYF. The chain recombines TRBV2 with TRBJ2-5; TRBD2 is a possible D gene (5 bases). The CDR3 spans 14 residues. V gave up 6 bases and J gave up 1 base, with 12 bases separating them. In germline, CDR1 is SNHLY, CDR2 FYNNEI.

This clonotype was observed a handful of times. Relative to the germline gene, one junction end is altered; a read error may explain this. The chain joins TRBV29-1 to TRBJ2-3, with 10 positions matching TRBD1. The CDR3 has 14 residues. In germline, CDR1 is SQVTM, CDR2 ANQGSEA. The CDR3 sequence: CSVEGTGATDTQYF. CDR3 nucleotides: TGCAGCGTGGAAGGGACAGGGGCAACAGATACGCAGTATTTT.

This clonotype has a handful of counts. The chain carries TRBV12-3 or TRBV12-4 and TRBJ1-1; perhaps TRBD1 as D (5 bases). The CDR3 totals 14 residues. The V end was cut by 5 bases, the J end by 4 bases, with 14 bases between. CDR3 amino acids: CASSTSQGGTEAFF. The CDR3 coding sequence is TGTGCCAGCAGTACATCTCAGGGCGGCACTGAAGCTTTCTTT.

This CDR3 reads CASSLVAGGAKNIQYF. CDR3 DNA sequence: TGTGCCAGCAGCTTAGTAGCGGGGGGAGCCAAAAACATTCAGTACTTC. The rearrangement uses TRBV7-2 and TRBJ2-4; the match to TRBD2 covers 10 bases. After removal of 1 base from V and 0 bases from J, the junction contained 0 bases not matched to a gene. This CDR3 has 16 residues. Germline lookup yields CDR1 SGHTA and CDR2 FQGNSA.

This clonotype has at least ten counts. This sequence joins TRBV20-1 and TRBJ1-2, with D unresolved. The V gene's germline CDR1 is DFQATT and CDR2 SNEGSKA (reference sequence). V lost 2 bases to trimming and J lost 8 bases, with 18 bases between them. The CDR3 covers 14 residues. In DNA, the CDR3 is TGCAGTGCTAGACCGACCGGACCCCCCGCAGGCTACACCTTC. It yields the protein CSARPTGPPAGYTF.

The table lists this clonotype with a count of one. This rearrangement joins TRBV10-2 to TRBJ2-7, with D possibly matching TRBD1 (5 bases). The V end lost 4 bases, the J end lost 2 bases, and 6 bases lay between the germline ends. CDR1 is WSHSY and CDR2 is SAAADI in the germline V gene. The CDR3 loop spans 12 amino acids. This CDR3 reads CASSGQPYEQYV. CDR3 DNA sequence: TGCGCCAGCAGTGGACAGCCCTACGAGCAGTACGTC.

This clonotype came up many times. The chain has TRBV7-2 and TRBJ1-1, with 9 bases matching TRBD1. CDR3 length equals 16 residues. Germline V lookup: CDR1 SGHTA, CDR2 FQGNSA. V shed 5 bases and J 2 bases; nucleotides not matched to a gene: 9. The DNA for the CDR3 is TGTGCCAGCAGCCTGACCGGGACAGGGCTTAACACTGAAGCTTTCTTT. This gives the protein CASSLTGTGLNTEAFF.

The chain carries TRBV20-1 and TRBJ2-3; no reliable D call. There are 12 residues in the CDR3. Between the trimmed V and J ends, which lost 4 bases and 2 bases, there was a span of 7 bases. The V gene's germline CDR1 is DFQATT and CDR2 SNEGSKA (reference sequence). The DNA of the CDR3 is TGCAGTGCTACGGATTACACAGATACGCAGTATTTT. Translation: CSATDYTDTQYF.

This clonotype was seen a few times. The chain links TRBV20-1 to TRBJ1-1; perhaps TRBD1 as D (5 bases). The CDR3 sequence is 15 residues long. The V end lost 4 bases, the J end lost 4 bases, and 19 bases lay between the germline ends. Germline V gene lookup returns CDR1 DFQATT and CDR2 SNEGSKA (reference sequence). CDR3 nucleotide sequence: TGCAGTGCTATGTCGTCCGCTAAAGGGGTCACTGAAGCTTTCTTT. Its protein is CSAMSSAKGVTEAFF.

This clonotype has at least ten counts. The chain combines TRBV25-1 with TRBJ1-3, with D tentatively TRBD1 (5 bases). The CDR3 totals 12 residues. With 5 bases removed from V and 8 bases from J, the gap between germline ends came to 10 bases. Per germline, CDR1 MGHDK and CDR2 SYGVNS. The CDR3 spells CASSLSGDTIYF. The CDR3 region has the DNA TGTGCCAGCAGTTTATCGGGGGACACCATATATTTT. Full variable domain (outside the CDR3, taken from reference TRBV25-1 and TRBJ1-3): EADIYQTPRYLVIGTGKKITLECSQTMGHDKMYWYQQDPGMELHLIHYSYGVNSTEKGDLSSESTVSRIRTEHFPLTLESARPSHTSQYLCASSLSGDTIYFGEGSWLTVV.

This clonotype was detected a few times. The CDR3 DNA reads as TGTGCCAGCAGCTTACTTCGTATGGCCTACAATGAGCAGTTCTTC. Translated, it gives CASSLLRMAYNEQFF. This chain connects TRBV7-2 to TRBJ2-1; D remains ambiguous. Germline V gene data show CDR1 as SGHTA and CDR2 as FQGNSA. The CDR3 runs 15 residues. Trimming shortened V by 2 bases and J by 2 bases, and 10 bases separated the two germline ends.

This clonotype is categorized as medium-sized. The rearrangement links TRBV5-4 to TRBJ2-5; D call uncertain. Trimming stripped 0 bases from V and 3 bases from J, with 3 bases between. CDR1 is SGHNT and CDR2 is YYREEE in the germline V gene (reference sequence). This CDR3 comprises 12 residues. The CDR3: CASSLVKETQYF. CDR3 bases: TGTGCCAGCAGCTTGGTGAAAGAGACCCAGTACTTC.